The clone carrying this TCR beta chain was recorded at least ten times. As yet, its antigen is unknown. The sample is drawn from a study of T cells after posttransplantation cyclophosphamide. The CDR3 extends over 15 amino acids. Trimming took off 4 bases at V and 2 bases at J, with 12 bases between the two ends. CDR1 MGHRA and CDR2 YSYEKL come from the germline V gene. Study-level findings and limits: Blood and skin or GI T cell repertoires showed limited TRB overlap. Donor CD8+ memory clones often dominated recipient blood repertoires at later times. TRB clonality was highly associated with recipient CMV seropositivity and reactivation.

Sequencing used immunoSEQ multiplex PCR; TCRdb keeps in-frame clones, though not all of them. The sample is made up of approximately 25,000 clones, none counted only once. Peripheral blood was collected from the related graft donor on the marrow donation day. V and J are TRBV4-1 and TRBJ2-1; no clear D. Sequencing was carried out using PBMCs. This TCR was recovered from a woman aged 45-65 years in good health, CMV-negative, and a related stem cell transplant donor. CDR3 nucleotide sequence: TGCGCCAGCAGCCTAGAGTCAGGCGCCTACAATGAGCAGTTCTTC. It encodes CASSLESGAYNEQFF.